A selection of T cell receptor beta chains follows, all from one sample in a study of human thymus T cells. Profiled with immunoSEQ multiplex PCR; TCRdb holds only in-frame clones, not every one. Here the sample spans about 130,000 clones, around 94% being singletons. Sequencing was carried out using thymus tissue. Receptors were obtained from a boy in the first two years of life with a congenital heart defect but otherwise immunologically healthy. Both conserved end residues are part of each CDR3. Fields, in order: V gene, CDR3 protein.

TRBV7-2	CASSLEVQETQYF
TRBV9	CASSARGGRETQYF
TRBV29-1	CSAWGYGKNIQYF
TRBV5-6	CASSAGQGAPGPIQYF
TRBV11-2	CASSPREYRTEAFF
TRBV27	CASSLSGRASGGAYEQYF
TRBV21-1	CASSTAVSYNEQFF
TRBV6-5	CASSYPGQTYEQYF
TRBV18	CASSPNPGLAGEYQETQYF
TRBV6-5	CASSYGLAGEQETQYF
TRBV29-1	CSVEGRTKETQYF
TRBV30	CACGGGIYEQYF
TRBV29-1	CSVVSGEQYF
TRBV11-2	CASSPPRDRYTDTQYF
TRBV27	CASSGTTNEKLFF
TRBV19	CASSPHRVAGGYTF
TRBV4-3	CASSPRAGLLTGELFF
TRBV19	CASSIRWATNEKLFF
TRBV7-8	CASSLAYRYTGELFF
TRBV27	CASSGRGDGYTF
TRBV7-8	CASSSGNEDEQYF
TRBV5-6	CASSLGWTERYSPLHF
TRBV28	CASSFAPGLPTTDTQYF
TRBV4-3	CASSQAGTGPFYGYTF
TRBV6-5	CASSYSIQGREAFF
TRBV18	CASSPPRSRRDSNQPQHF
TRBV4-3	CASSQDMYTLADTQYF
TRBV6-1	CASSATGEGWADTQYF
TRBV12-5	CASGLHLHGTGQETQYF
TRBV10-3	CAIDMHGLAGGPVDTQYF
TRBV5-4	CASSLGPGGRETQYF
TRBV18	CASSPRGDTQYF
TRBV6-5	CASSFRRTGNTEAFF
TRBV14	CASSHLYGNTIYF
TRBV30	CAAAGSSYNEQFF
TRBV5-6	CASSHLRHPTDTQYF
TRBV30	CAWSPPGAGEGSPLHF
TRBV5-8	CASSLGGAPHRSPLHF
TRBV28	CASTNGGLYEQYF
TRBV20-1	CRLVAAYEQYF
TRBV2	CASSPDTRNEQYF
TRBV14	CASSQQYYDRALYGYTF